The 18 T cell receptor beta chains in this list originate from one sample, sequenced in a study of T cell changes during pregnancy in multiple sclerosis. Clones were sequenced by immunoSEQ multiplex PCR, and TCRdb holds only the in-frame ones, with some missing. The data hold around 60,000 clones, with about 96% observed a single time. Here the sequenced sample was CD8+ T cells from peripheral blood mononuclear cells, taken after pregnancy. The receptors stem from a female donor with multiple sclerosis, enrolled in a pregnancy study.

V gene TRBV20-1 combines with J gene TRBJ1-5; D remains unclear. CDR1 and CDR2 (germline): DFQATT, SNEGSKA (reference sequence). The CDR3 spans 11 residues. V was clipped by 3 bases and J by 7 bases, with 7 bases between them. CDR3 residues: CSASNGQPQHF. CDR3 nucleotides: TGCAGTGCTAGCAATGGCCAGCCCCAGCATTTT.

The gene calls are TRBV5-5 and TRBJ1-5, with D uncertain. Germline V gene sequence: CDR1 SGHKS, CDR2 YYEKEE (reference sequence). V was cut by 1 base and J by 0 bases, with 11 bases left in between. There are 16 residues in the CDR3. This chain's CDR3 is CASSLSGGYSNQPQHF. CDR3 sequence (DNA): TGTGCCAGCAGCTTGTCAGGTGGATATAGCAATCAGCCCCAGCATTTT.

V gene TRBV7-2 combines with J gene TRBJ2-7; 9 bases map to TRBD2. Germline V gives CDR1 SGHTA, CDR2 FQGNSA. The V and J ends lost 2 bases and 2 bases, in that order; junction bases with no gene match: 7. There are 16 residues in the CDR3. The CDR3 is CASSLMAGGPPYEQYF. In DNA form, the CDR3 reads TGTGCCAGCAGCTTAATGGCGGGAGGGCCTCCCTACGAGCAGTACTTC.

The chain has TRBV19 and TRBJ2-1, with 8 bases aligning to TRBD2. The CDR3 loop spans 16 amino acids. Germline loops: CDR1 LNHDA, CDR2 SQIVND (reference sequence). V dropped 3 bases and J dropped 0; count of bases not matched to a gene: 4. This chain's CDR3 is CASSIGLASSYNEQFF. The CDR3 region has the DNA TGTGCCAGTAGTATCGGACTAGCTAGCTCCTACAATGAGCAGTTCTTC.

This chain uses TRBV29-1 with TRBJ2-7; a weak D match, TRBD2 (6 bases). Germline CDR1 is SQVTM and CDR2 is ANQGSEA. The CDR3 length is 12 residues. Trimming pared 6 bases from V and 4 bases from J, leaving 13 bases between. CDR3: CSVEGRRYEQYF. The DNA for the CDR3 is TGCAGCGTGGAGGGACGCAGGTACGAGCAGTACTTC.

The chain joins TRBV7-3 to TRBJ1-1; D possibly corresponds to TRBD1 (6 bases). V lost 2 bases to trimming and J lost 5 bases, with 9 bases between them. This CDR3 has 13 amino acids. CDR1 SGHTA and CDR2 FQGTGA come from the germline V gene. As DNA, the CDR3 is TGTGCCAGCAGCTTAGGGGGCGGGACTGAAGCTTTCTTT. It is translated as CASSLGGGTEAFF.

The chain recombines TRBV28 with TRBJ2-1, with no clear D. Germline lookup yields CDR1 MDHEN and CDR2 SYDVKM. Deletions cut 4 bases from V and 7 bases from J, with 8 bases between. The length of the CDR3 is 12 residues. The CDR3 here is CASSYQWNEQFF. CDR3 bases: TGTGCCAGCAGTTATCAGTGGAATGAGCAGTTCTTC. Using reference TRBV28 and TRBJ2-1 for the parts outside the CDR3, the full variable domain is DVKVTQSSRYLVKRTGEKVFLECVQDMDHENMFWYRQDPGLGLRLIYFSYDVKMKEKGDIPEGYSVSREKKERFSLILESASTNQTSMYLCASSYQWNEQFFGPGTRLTVL.

This rearrangement joins TRBV5-5 to TRBJ2-3; D is ambiguous. Germline V gives CDR1 SGHKS, CDR2 YYEKEE (reference sequence). V gave up 1 base and J gave up 8 bases, with 5 bases separating them. The CDR3 is 11 amino acids. The CDR3 sequence is CASSLPGTQYF. CDR3 DNA: TGTGCCAGCAGCTTGCCGGGTACGCAGTATTTT.

CDR3 region: CASRVANTGELFF. DNA for the CDR3: TGTGCCAGCCGGGTAGCGAACACCGGGGAGCTGTTTTTT. This rearrangement joins TRBV2 to TRBJ2-2; D not certain. CDR3 length: 13 amino acids. Germline CDR1 SNHLY, CDR2 FYNNEI. Deletions cut 8 bases from V and 0 bases from J, with 7 bases between.

V gene TRBV4-2 combines with J gene TRBJ2-3; 7 positions match TRBD1. V shed 2 bases and J 4 bases; nucleotides not matched to a gene: 12. This CDR3 is built from 17 residues. Germline V gene data show CDR1 as LGHNA and CDR2 as YNFKEQ. In DNA form, the CDR3 reads TGTGCCAGCAGCCAAAAGGTGGCAGGGGGTTCCGCAGATACGCAGTATTTT. This codes for CASSQKVAGGSADTQYF.

The rearrangement joins TRBV27 to TRBJ2-3; no clear D gene. This CDR3 contains 16 residues. The germline V gene encodes CDR1 MNHEY and CDR2 SMNVEV (reference sequence). V lost 6 bases to trimming and J lost 3 bases, with 19 bases between them. CDR3 sequence: CASSSDLRSMTDTQYF. The CDR3, as DNA: TGTGCCAGCAGCTCAGACTTGAGGAGTATGACAGATACGCAGTATTTT.

The chain employs TRBV7-9 and TRBJ1-2, with 7 bases aligning to TRBD1. The V segment lost 6 bases and the J segment 2 bases; nucleotides outside the gene matches: 6. The germline V gene encodes CDR1 SEHNR and CDR2 FQNEAQ (reference sequence). The CDR3 consists of 14 residues. The CDR3 DNA is TGTGCCAGCAGTACCTTACAGGGGAACTATGGCTACACCTTC. Translating gives CASSTLQGNYGYTF. Looking up the rest from reference TRBV7-9 and TRBJ1-2 gives the full variable domain: DTGVSQNPRHKITKRGQNVTFRCDPISEHNRLYWYRQTLGQGPEFLTYFQNEAQLEKSRLLSDRFSAERPKGSFSTLEIQRTEQGDSAMYLCASSTLQGNYGYTFGSGTRLTVV.

This chain links TRBV7-4 with TRBJ1-2; D gene unclear. Trimming pared 2 bases from V and 5 bases from J, leaving 9 bases between. The CDR3 consists of 13 residues. Germline V CDR1 and CDR2: SGHVT, SQSDAQ. The CDR3, as DNA: TGTGCCAGCAGCTTACCGGGTACGTATGGCTACACCTTC. Amino acid sequence: CASSLPGTYGYTF.

The chain joins TRBV7-9 to TRBJ1-1, with D tentatively TRBD1 (5 bases). CDR3 length equals 15 residues. V lost 3 bases and J lost 6, with 17 bases in between. Germline V gene data show CDR1 as SEHNR and CDR2 as FQNEAQ (reference sequence). The CDR3 here is CASSFLLGREAEAFF. The CDR3 region has the DNA TGTGCCAGCAGCTTCCTTCTCGGCAGGGAGGCTGAAGCTTTCTTT.

The CDR3 DNA reads as TGTGCCAGCAGCTTATACACAGGATCCGACGAGCAGTACTTC. Translated, it gives CASSLYTGSDEQYF. This rearrangement joins TRBV7-9 to TRBJ2-7, with a tentative D call TRBD1 (5 bases). Germline assignment: CDR1 SEHNR and CDR2 FQNEAQ (reference sequence). V was shortened by 2 bases and J by 5 bases, with 13 bases between the two germline ends. The CDR3 is made up of 14 amino acids.

The chain is built from TRBV29-1 and TRBJ2-7; 7 nucleotides align to TRBD1. This CDR3 contains 14 residues. V was clipped by 2 bases and J by 0 bases; unmatched bases: 4. Germline V gene lookup returns CDR1 SQVTM and CDR2 ANQGSEA. The CDR3 reads CSVELGDSSYEQYF. DNA of the CDR3: TGCAGCGTTGAACTAGGGGACAGCTCCTACGAGCAGTACTTC.

The rearrangement joins TRBV18 to TRBJ2-5; 7 positions match TRBD1. Per germline, CDR1 KGHSH and CDR2 LQKENI. V was clipped by 1 base and J by 1 base; unmatched bases: 3. The CDR3 length is 15 residues. DNA for the CDR3: TGTGCCAGCTCACCACGGGACAGAAGCCAAGAGACCCAGTACTTC. It encodes CASSPRDRSQETQYF.

The chain combines TRBV5-4 with TRBJ2-7; perhaps TRBD1 as D (5 bases). Germline V gene sequence: CDR1 SGHNT, CDR2 YYREEE (reference sequence). V shed 2 bases and J shed 0 bases, with 9 bases lying between them. The CDR3 is 14 amino acids. CDR3 sequence reads: CASSFQGSSYEQYF. CDR3 nucleotide sequence: TGTGCCAGCAGCTTCCAGGGAAGCTCCTACGAGCAGTACTTC.